The 8 T cell receptor beta chains presented below share a single source sample, sequenced in a study of beta chain features in type 1 diabetes. These TCRs' antigens remain unknown. As every portion of the isolated RNA was reverse transcribed, the sequencing read expressed TCRB transcripts. Here immunoSEQ multiplex PCR was the method, and the copy in TCRdb shows in-frame clones only, minus some. This table has over 100,000 clones, less than 20% appearing once. Findings and limits, study-wide: There was a moderate but significant shortening of TCRB CDR3s in all four CD4+ subsets of Type 1 diabetes patients.

Sequencing was carried out using central memory CD4+ T cells from blood. The receptors were gathered from a man aged 30 to 39 with type 1 diabetes.

This chain uses TRBV7-9 with TRBJ2-3; D is undetermined. The CDR3 has 15 residues. CDR1 and CDR2 from the germline V gene are SEHNR and FQNEAQ (reference sequence). The V and J ends lost 1 base and 0 bases respectively, with 8 bases between them. CDR3 sequence (DNA): TGTGCCAGCAGCTTAGAGGTTGGCAGCACAGATACGCAGTATTTT. This translates into CASSLEVGSTDTQYF.

The chain is built from TRBV29-1 and TRBJ2-7; the D gene could be TRBD1 or TRBD2 (5 bases each). Trimming pared 4 bases from V and 1 base from J, leaving 11 bases between. Germline V gene lookup returns CDR1 SQVTM and CDR2 ANQGSEA. The CDR3 consists of 13 residues. CDR3 in amino acids: CSVAIWGSYEQYF. As DNA, the CDR3 is TGCAGCGTTGCAATTTGGGGGTCCTACGAGCAGTACTTC.

This clone has only a few counts. The rearrangement joins TRBV7-3 to TRBJ1-2, with D unresolved. CDR1 and CDR2 (germline): SGHTA, FQGTGA. With 5 bases removed from V and 8 bases from J, the gap between germline ends came to 15 bases. This CDR3 is built from 13 residues. The CDR3 DNA sequence: TGTGCCAGCAGCGAGTCTCATGGAGCGGGCTACACCTTC. It translates to CASSESHGAGYTF. The whole variable domain, filled in from reference TRBV7-3 and TRBJ1-2, reads GAGVSQTPSNKVTEKGKYVELRCDPISGHTALYWYRQSLGQGPEFLIYFQGTGAADDSGLPNDRFFAVRPEGSVSTLKIQRTERGDSAVYLCASSESHGAGYTFGSGTRLTVV.

The chain joins TRBV4-3 to TRBJ2-2, with D unclear. Trimming removed 0 bases at V and 5 bases at J, with 10 bases between. The CDR3 sequence is 15 residues long. Germline V gives CDR1 LGHNA, CDR2 YSLEER. In nucleotides, the CDR3 is TGCGCCAGCAGCCAAGATCGACTCAAAACCGGGGAGCTGTTTTTT. It encodes CASSQDRLKTGELFF.

In its sample, this clone was seen a few times. The chain is built from TRBV29-1 and TRBJ1-3, with D uncertain. The CDR3 runs to 12 residues. The V and J ends lost 3 bases and 3 bases respectively, with 6 bases between them. Germline CDR1 and CDR2: SQVTM and ANQGSEA. The CDR3 reads CSVDLGGNTIYF. The CDR3 DNA reads as TGCAGCGTTGATCTCGGTGGAAACACCATATATTTT.

This sequence joins TRBV9 and TRBJ1-1; D may be TRBD1 (5 bases). Trimming cost V 2 bases and J 1 base, with 6 bases left between them. Germline V gene lookup returns CDR1 SGDLS and CDR2 YYNGEE. There are 13 residues in the CDR3. The CDR3 nucleotides read TGTGCCAGCAGCGTCCAGGGGAACACTGAAGCTTTCTTT. Protein sequence: CASSVQGNTEAFF.

This clone was found many times. The chain combines TRBV5-4 with TRBJ2-4; D uncertain. CDR3 size: 15 residues. Trimming removed 3 bases from V and 3 bases from J, with 13 bases in between. Germline V CDR1 and CDR2: SGHNT, YYREEE (reference sequence). The CDR3 spells CASSSDLMDKNIQYF. The CDR3 DNA follows: TGTGCCAGCAGCTCGGACCTAATGGACAAAAACATTCAGTACTTC.

CDR3 sequence: CASSTTGWRQETQYF. As DNA, the CDR3 is TGTGCCAGCAGTACGACAGGTTGGAGGCAAGAGACCCAGTACTTC. V gene TRBV28 combines with J gene TRBJ2-5; tentative D call: TRBD1 (6 bases). This CDR3 has 15 residues. In germline, CDR1 is MDHEN, CDR2 SYDVKM. V dropped 5 bases and J dropped 2 bases, with 15 bases sitting between them.